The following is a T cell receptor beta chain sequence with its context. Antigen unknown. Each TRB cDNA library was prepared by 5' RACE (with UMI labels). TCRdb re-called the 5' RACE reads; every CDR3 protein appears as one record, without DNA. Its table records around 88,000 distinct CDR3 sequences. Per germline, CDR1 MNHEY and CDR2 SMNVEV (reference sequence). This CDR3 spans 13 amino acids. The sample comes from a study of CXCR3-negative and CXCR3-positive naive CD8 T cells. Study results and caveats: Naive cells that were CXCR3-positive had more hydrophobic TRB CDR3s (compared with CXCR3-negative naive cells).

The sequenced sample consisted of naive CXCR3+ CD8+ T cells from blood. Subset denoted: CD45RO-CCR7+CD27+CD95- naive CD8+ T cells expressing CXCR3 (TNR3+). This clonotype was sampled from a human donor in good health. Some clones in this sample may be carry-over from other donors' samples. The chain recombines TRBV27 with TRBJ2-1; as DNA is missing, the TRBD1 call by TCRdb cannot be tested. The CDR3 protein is CASSLFRGNEQFF.